This is a list of T cell receptor beta chains from one sample in a study of T-cell reconstitution after alpha-beta-depleted transplantation in children. TCRdb ran MiXCR on the PCR reads and lists one entry per CDR3 protein. The repertoire includes about 580,000 distinct CDR3 sequences, under 30% of them detected once, and around an eighth sits in the top ten. The starting material was PBMCs, mostly from graft donor cells, obtained 360 days after TCRalphabeta/CD19-depleted stem cell transplant. These receptors were taken from a boy younger than two who had a stem cell transplant for acute myeloid leukemia, so the T cells may come from the graft donor. Both conserved end residues are part of each CDR3. A D gene is named only where the DNA matches it firmly. Clone size, where shown, is once, few, many, or a class for clones that have expanded.

D,V,size,J,CDR3,DNA
TRBD1,TRBV30,-,TRBJ1-2,CAWSVGTGNYGYTF,TGTGCCTGGAGTGTCGGGACAGGGAACTATGGCTACACCTTC
-,TRBV24-1,-,TRBJ2-2,CATSAIRPTNTGELFF,TGTGCCACCAGTGCCATAAGGCCGACGAACACCGGGGAGCTGTTTTTT
-,TRBV20-1,-,TRBJ2-1,CSARPLRGGKGNEQFF,TGCAGTGCTAGACCCCTCAGGGGCGGGAAGGGGAATGAGCAGTTCTTC
TRBD1,TRBV13,few,TRBJ2-7,CASSAAGTGGYEQYF,TGTGCCAGCAGCGCTGCAGGGACAGGGGGTTACGAGCAGTACTTC
-,TRBV4-3,once,TRBJ1-2,CASSQDGAHGYTF,TGCGCCAGCAGCCAAGATGGGGCACATGGCTACACCTTC
TRBD1,TRBV25-1,many,TRBJ2-2,CASSTTGTGELFF,TGTGCCAGCAGTACGACAGGGACCGGGGAGCTGTTTTTT
TRBD2,TRBV29-1,few,TRBJ2-1,CSVERTSGRNEQFF,TGCAGCGTTGAAAGGACTAGCGGGAGGAATGAGCAGTTCTTC
-,TRBV20-1,-,TRBJ1-1,CSAVKQGLTEAFF,TGCAGTGCCGTCAAACAGGGCCTCACTGAAGCTTTCTTT
-,TRBV20-1,many,TRBJ2-3,CSARHGRFSTDTQYF,TGCAGTGCTAGACACGGACGGTTCAGCACAGATACGCAGTATTTT
TRBD1,TRBV29-1,many,TRBJ2-1,CSVEILDRVYNEQFF,TGCAGCGTTGAAATTCTCGACAGGGTTTACAATGAGCAGTTCTTC
-,TRBV7-9,many,TRBJ1-6,CASSLGSSPLHF,TGTGCCAGCAGCTTAGGGAGTTCACCCCTCCACTTT
TRBD1,TRBV10-3,few,TRBJ2-5,CAISEFSGGGETQYF,TGTGCCATCAGTGAGTTCTCAGGGGGCGGTGAGACCCAGTACTTC
-,TRBV5-1,many,TRBJ2-5,CASSLEGRETQYF,TGCGCCAGCAGCTTGGAGGGTCGGGAGACCCAGTACTTC
-,TRBV7-8,few,TRBJ1-5,CASSLERYSNQPQHF,TGTGCCAGCAGCTTAGAGAGGTATAGCAATCAGCCCCAGCATTTT
TRBD2,TRBV6-1,few,TRBJ2-1,CASSKSGGARSYNEQFF,TGTGCCAGCAGTAAAAGCGGGGGGGCCCGTTCCTACAATGAGCAGTTCTTC
-,TRBV7-9,few,TRBJ1-1,CASSFGLGGTEAFF,TGTGCCAGCAGCTTCGGACTTGGTGGCACTGAAGCTTTCTTT
TRBD1,TRBV9,few,TRBJ2-7,CASSVDGTGFNEQYF,TGTGCCAGCAGCGTAGACGGGACAGGGTTCAACGAGCAGTACTTC
TRBD1,TRBV6-5,few,TRBJ2-5,CASSYSRTGVFSETQYF,TGTGCCAGCAGTTACTCGCGGACAGGGGTATTTTCGGAGACCCAGTACTTC
-,TRBV20-1,-,TRBJ1-5,CSARDGAGSPQPQHF,TGCAGTGCTAGAGATGGGGCGGGGTCCCCTCAACCCCAGCATTTT
TRBD1,TRBV29-1,few,TRBJ2-5,CSVDRDRETQYF,TGCAGCGTCGACAGGGATCGAGAGACCCAGTACTTC